These 10 T cell receptor beta chains came from one sample sequenced in a study of early T cells in non-severe SARS-CoV-2 infection. Using its own MiXCR run on the 5' RACE reads, TCRdb lists one record per CDR3 protein. The sample lists about 60,000 distinct CDR3 sequences, 10% to 15% occurring once. Source material: whole blood. The source of these receptors is an adult who was a healthcare worker with PCR-confirmed SARS-CoV-2 infection or an uninfected control (not recorded which).

The DNA of the CDR3 is TGTGCCAGCAGCTTAGGAACTACCCAAGAGACCCAGTACTTC. This sequence encodes CASSLGTTQETQYF. The J gene is TRBJ2-5, the V gene TRBV7-6; D remains unclear. CDR1 and CDR2 (germline): SGHVS, FNYEAQ. Trimming took off 1 base at V and 1 base at J, with 7 bases between the two ends. The CDR3 extends over 14 amino acids.

This chain links TRBV5-1 with TRBJ2-7, with 8 bases lining up with TRBD1. CDR3 length equals 15 residues. Germline CDR1 SGHRS, CDR2 YFSETQ. Unmatched junction bases numbered 6, after V lost 4 bases and J lost 0 bases. The CDR3, as DNA: TGCGCCAGCAGCATCAACGGACAGGGCTCCTACGAGCAGTACTTC. Its translation is CASSINGQGSYEQYF.

This chain connects TRBV12-3 or TRBV12-4 to TRBJ2-2; weak D call: TRBD1 (6 bases). Between the trimmed V and J ends, which lost 6 bases and 5 bases, there was a span of 13 bases. The CDR3 loop spans 14 amino acids. The CDR3 coding sequence is TGTGCCAGCAGCCTTGACAGGCTAACCGGGGAGCTGTTTTTT. This sequence encodes CASSLDRLTGELFF.

This clonotype was observed at least ten times. The chain combines TRBV7-8 with TRBJ1-1, with D perhaps TRBD1 (5 bases). The CDR3 length is 13 residues. V gave up 4 bases and J gave up 3 bases, with 9 bases separating them. Germline V gene sequence: CDR1 SGHVS, CDR2 FQNEAQ. This chain's CDR3 is CASSYTGDTEAFF. In DNA form, the CDR3 reads TGTGCCAGCAGCTACACAGGTGACACTGAAGCTTTCTTT.

This clonotype was seen ten or more times. The chain is built from TRBV30 and TRBJ1-5; TRBD1 matches 7 bases. J was trimmed by 4 bases and V by 3 bases; bases with no gene match: 6. This CDR3 comprises 14 residues. Germline CDR1 reads GTSNPN; CDR2 reads SVGIG (reference sequence). The CDR3 sequence: CAWSVKGANQPQHF. CDR3 in DNA: TGTGCCTGGAGCGTGAAGGGGGCTAATCAGCCCCAGCATTTT.

This clonotype was seen only a few times. This chain connects TRBV5-4 to TRBJ2-5, with D uncertain. CDR1 and CDR2 from the germline V gene are SGHNT and YYREEE (reference sequence). The V gene lost 2 bases and the J gene lost 5 bases, with 13 bases spanning the gap. This CDR3 contains 14 residues. This CDR3 is CASSLGPTRETQYF. CDR3 DNA sequence: TGTGCCAGCAGCTTAGGCCCGACGCGGGAGACCCAGTACTTC.

The chain has TRBV7-9 and TRBJ2-5; D gene ambiguous. The CDR3 is 11 amino acids. Germline CDR1 is SEHNR and CDR2 is FQNEAQ (reference sequence). V lost 1 base, J lost 9 bases, and 6 bases lay in between. CDR3: CASSLEGPQYF. The CDR3 nucleotides read TGTGCCAGCAGCTTAGAGGGCCCCCAGTACTTC.

This clonotype was found many times. The rearrangement joins TRBV11-2 to TRBJ2-1, with D tentatively TRBD2 (6 bases). The germline CDR1 and CDR2 sequences are SGHAT and FQNNGV. The length of the CDR3 is 17 residues. V lost 6 bases and J lost 0, with 18 bases in between. CDR3: CASSRGQLASSYNEQFF. As DNA, the CDR3 is TGTGCCAGCAGTCGAGGACAACTAGCTAGCTCCTACAATGAGCAGTTCTTC.

This clonotype was seen a few times. V and J are TRBV12-3 or TRBV12-4 and TRBJ2-1; the D is unclear. The CDR3 loop spans 16 amino acids. V gave up 3 bases and J gave up 5 bases, with 17 bases separating them. The DNA of the CDR3 is TGTGCCAGCAGTTTTTGGGCCCCGCTTCCCGACAATGAGCAGTTCTTC. Its translation is CASSFWAPLPDNEQFF.

There are many counts of this clonotype. The rearrangement links TRBV7-8 to TRBJ1-2; 12 bases map to TRBD1. The junction had 10 bases not matched to a gene; V was cut back by 5 bases and J by 9 bases. The CDR3 is 15 residues long. CDR1 and CDR2 from the germline V gene are SGHVS and FQNEAQ. For the CDR3, the DNA is TGTGCCAGCAGCCCGCGCCCGGGACAGGGGGCCCGCTACACCTTC. It codes for CASSPRPGQGARYTF.